This TCR beta chain came from a study of CDR3 diversity in severe acne. Concerning this clonotype itself: The junction shows a germline mismatch at one end, possibly a read error.

TCRdb re-derived calls from the PCR reads in MiXCR, one entry per CDR3 protein. Of more than 85,000 distinct CDR3 sequences in the sample, approximately 49% were seen once. Input material: blood. This receptor was obtained from a male donor with severe acne vulgaris.

CDR3 sequence reads: CAISAAGDTEAFF. CDR3 coding DNA: TGTGCCATCAGTGCAGCAGGGGACACTGAAGCTTTCTTT. The V call is TRBV24-1, the J call TRBJ1-1; a weak D match, TRBD1 (6 bases). The length of the CDR3 is 13 residues. Germline CDR1 reads KGHDR; CDR2 reads SFDVKD.